This T cell receptor beta chain was found in a study of blood T cell repertoires in COVID-19. Study details: Samples taken during acute and convalescent COVID-19 were collected in the United States, Italy and Spain.

Residents of about two dozen US areas, aged roughly 18 to 89 years, made up the participants. Exposed enrollees encountered a COVID-19 case at some point within 2 weeks before study entry. Authors' data handling: Estimated nucleated cell counts came from reference gene primer amplification. TCRdb's table, derived via immunoSEQ multiplex PCR, lists solely in-frame clones and lacks some. Clone size and V and J calls were adopted from that table, with D and trimming inferred from the DNA. The table lists 200,000 or so clones, 80% to 90% of them singletons. Material: PBMCs or T cells enriched from blood (not recorded which). The sequence was obtained from a woman in her 30s who had been exposed to COVID-19.

CDR3 nucleotides: TGTGCCAGCAGTTTCACTAGGCCAGCCCGACGGGGGGTTCAGTACTTC. Translating gives CASSFTRPARRGVQYF. The chain joins TRBV28 to TRBJ2-4; the match to TRBD2 covers 7 bases. CDR3 length: 16 amino acids. The V gene end was trimmed by 3 bases and the J gene end by 11 bases; junction bases not matched to a gene: 16. Germline V lookup: CDR1 MDHEN, CDR2 SYDVKM.